The source of this T cell receptor (delta chain) is a study of gamma-delta T cells after stem cell transplantation. This clone has a handful of counts. TCRdb called clones from the RT-PCR reads again using CATT. The sample includes about 4,500 delta-chain clones, 16% seen only once; the top ten take about 5%. The specimen sequenced was gamma-delta T cells. The source of this sequence is a human donor. It is not recorded whose cells these are; they may come from a transplant donor.

Here the CDR3 DNA reads TGTGCTCTTGGGGAACTGCGGTTATCTCCCCCATTCTTACTGGGGGATACGCGGGGAAATAAACTCATCTTT. Protein product: CALGELRLSPPFLLGDTRGNKLIF. The chain has TRDV1 and TRDJ1; 13 bases agree with TRDD3. The trim removed 0 bases at V and 6 bases at J, leaving 28 bases unmatched. The germline V gene encodes CDR1 TSWWSYY and CDR2 QGS. This CDR3 region has 24 residues.